This T cell receptor (beta chain) was recovered during a study of blood T cell repertoires in COVID-19. Overall study context: T cells, B-cell-depleted T cells, or PBMCs supplied cDNA or gDNA.

Germline lookup yields CDR1 SEHNR and CDR2 FQNEAQ (reference sequence). Trimming cost V 5 bases and J 0 bases, with 17 bases left between them. The CDR3 runs 16 residues. Produced via immunoSEQ multiplex PCR; TCRdb's table is partial and in-frame only. The sample has under 100,000 clones; around 82% are singletons. The specimen was peripheral blood. V is TRBV7-9 and J is TRBJ2-7; D is possibly TRBD2 (6 bases). The source of this sequence is a man aged 55 to 70 with acute or convalescent COVID-19. Written as DNA, the CDR3 is TGTGCCAGCAGCCCCCCCTCCGGGACTGGCTCCTACGAGCAGTACTTC. Amino acid sequence: CASSPPSGTGSYEQYF.